This T cell receptor beta chain was found in a study of cytotoxic CD8 clonotypes in ibrutinib-treated CLL. Overall study context: Among the patients, 10 to 11 presented as relapsed/refractory and about 16 as treatment-naive; about 17 showed unmutated IGHV. Investigators collected response samples after a median about twelve months of treatment, range 6 to 36.

TCRdb keeps only in-frame clones here, not all; method: immunoSEQ multiplex PCR. The table shows roughly 70,000 clones, with about 84% occurring only once. The germline V gene encodes CDR1 MGHRA and CDR2 YSYEKL. The CDR3 sequence is 15 residues long. The V end lost 1 base, the J end lost 5 bases, and 15 bases lay between the germline ends. The source is a human donor with chronic lymphocytic leukemia. The V and J genes are TRBV4-1 and TRBJ2-7, with a tentative D call TRBD2 (5 bases). The sequencing here drew on PBMCs, taken at disease progression, from a patient treated with ibrutinib. CDR3 loop: CASSQGGSLGDEQYF. CDR3 nucleotides: TGCGCCAGCAGCCAAGGAGGTTCCCTCGGGGACGAGCAGTACTTC.